There are a few counts of the clone carrying this T cell receptor (beta chain). The data derive from a study of blood T cell repertoires in COVID-19. Generated by immunoSEQ multiplex PCR, the TCRdb table keeps only in-frame clones and is missing some. Of 55,000 to 85,000 clones listed, more than 75% were seen once; the top ten hold 0.65% to 0.9%. Germline V gives CDR1 LGHNA, CDR2 YNFKEQ. J gave up 4 bases and V 3 bases, and 3 bases lay outside the gene matches. There are 16 residues in the CDR3. The sample comprised peripheral blood. The TCR sequence derives from a woman aged 70 to 79 with acute or convalescent COVID-19. This chain joins TRBV4-2 and TRBJ2-1, with TRBD2 matching over 13 bases. The CDR3, as DNA: TGTGCCAGCAGCCACGGGACTAGCGGGGAATACAATGAGCAGTTCTTC. Amino acid sequence: CASSHGTSGEYNEQFF.